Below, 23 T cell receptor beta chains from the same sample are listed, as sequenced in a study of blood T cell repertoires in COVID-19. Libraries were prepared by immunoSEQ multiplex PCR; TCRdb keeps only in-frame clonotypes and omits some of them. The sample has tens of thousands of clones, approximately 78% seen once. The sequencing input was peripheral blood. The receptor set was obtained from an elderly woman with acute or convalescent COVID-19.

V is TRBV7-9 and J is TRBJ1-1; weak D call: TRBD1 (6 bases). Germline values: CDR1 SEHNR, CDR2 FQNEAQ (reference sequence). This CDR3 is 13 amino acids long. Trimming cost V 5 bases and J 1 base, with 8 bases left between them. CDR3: CASSRDTNTEAFF. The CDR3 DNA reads TGTGCCAGCAGCCGGGACACGAACACTGAAGCTTTCTTT.

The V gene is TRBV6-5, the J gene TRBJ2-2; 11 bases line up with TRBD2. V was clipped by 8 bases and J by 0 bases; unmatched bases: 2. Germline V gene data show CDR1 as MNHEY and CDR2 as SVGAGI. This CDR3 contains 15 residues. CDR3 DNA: TGTGCCAGCCTTAGCGGGGGGGCGAACACCGGGGAGCTGTTTTTT. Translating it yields CASLSGGANTGELFF.

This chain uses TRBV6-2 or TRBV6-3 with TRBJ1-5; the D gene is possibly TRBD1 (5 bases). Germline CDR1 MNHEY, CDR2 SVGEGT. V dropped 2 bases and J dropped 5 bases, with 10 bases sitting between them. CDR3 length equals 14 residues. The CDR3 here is CASSYAGPYQPQHF. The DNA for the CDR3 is TGTGCCAGCAGTTACGCAGGGCCCTATCAGCCCCAGCATTTT.

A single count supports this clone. CDR3 coding DNA: TGTGCCAGCAGCTTGGAAGGGGTTAGTGGAGAAAAACTGTTTTTT. It codes for CASSLEGVSGEKLFF. The V gene is TRBV5-5, the J gene TRBJ1-4, with D possibly being TRBD1 (5 bases). CDR1 SGHKS and CDR2 YYEKEE come from the germline V gene (reference sequence). This CDR3 region has 15 residues. Trimming shortened V by 0 bases and J by 8 bases, and 14 bases separated the two germline ends.

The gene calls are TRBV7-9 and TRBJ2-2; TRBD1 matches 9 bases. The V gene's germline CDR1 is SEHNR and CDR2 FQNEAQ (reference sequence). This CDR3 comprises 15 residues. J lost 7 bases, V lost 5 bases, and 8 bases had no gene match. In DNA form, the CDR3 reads TGTGCCAGCAGCGTAACTGGGACAGGGCACGGGGAGCTGTTTTTT. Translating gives CASSVTGTGHGELFF.

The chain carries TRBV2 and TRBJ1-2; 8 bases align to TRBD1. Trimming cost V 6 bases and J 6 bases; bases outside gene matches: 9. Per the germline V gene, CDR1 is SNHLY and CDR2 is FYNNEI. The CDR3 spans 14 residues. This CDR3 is CASSLRAGGHGYTF. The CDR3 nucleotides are TGTGCCAGCAGCCTTAGGGCAGGGGGCCATGGCTACACCTTC.

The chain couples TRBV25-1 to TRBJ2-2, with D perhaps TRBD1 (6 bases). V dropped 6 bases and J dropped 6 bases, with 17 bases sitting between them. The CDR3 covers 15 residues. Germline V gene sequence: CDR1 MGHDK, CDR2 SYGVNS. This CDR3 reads CASRQGDSWSGELFF. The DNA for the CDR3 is TGTGCCAGCAGACAGGGCGACAGTTGGTCCGGGGAGCTGTTTTTT. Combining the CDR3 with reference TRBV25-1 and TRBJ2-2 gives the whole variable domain EADIYQTPRYLVIGTGKKITLECSQTMGHDKMYWYQQDPGMELHLIHYSYGVNSTEKGDLSSESTVSRIRTEHFPLTLESARPSHTSQYLCASRQGDSWSGELFFGEGSRLTVL.

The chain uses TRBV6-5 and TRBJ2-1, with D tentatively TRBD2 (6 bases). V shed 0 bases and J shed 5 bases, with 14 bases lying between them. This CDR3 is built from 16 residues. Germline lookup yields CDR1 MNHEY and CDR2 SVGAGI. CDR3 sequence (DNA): TGTGCCAGCAGTTACTCGTCTAGCGAACCTGACAATGAGCAGTTCTTC. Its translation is CASSYSSSEPDNEQFF.

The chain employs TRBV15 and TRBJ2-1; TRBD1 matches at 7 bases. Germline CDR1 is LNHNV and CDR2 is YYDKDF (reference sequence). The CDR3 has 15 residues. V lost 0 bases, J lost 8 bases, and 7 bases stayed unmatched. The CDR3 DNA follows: TGTGCCACCAGCAGAGACCATCAAAGGGGGCATGAGCAGTTCTTC. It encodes CATSRDHQRGHEQFF.

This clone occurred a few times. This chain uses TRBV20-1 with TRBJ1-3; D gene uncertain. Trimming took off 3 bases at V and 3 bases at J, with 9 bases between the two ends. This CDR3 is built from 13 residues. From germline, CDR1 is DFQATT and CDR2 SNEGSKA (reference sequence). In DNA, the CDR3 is TGCAGTGCTAGTGGGCCAGATGGAAACACCATATATTTT. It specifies CSASGPDGNTIYF.

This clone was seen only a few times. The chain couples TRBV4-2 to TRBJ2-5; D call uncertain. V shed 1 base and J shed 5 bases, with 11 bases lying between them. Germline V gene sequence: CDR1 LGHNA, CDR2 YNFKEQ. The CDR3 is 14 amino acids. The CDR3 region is CASSQVGSEETQYF. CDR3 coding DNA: TGTGCCAGCAGCCAAGTGGGTTCGGAGGAGACCCAGTACTTC.

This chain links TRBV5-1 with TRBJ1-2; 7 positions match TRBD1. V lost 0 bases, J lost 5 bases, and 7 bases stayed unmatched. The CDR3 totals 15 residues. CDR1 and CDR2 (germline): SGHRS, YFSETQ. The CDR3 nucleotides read TGCGCCAGCAGCTTGGTTGAAGGGGGCGCGTATGGCTACACCTTC. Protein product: CASSLVEGGAYGYTF. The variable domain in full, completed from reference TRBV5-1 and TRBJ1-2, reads KAGVTQTPRYLIKTRGQQVTLSCSPISGHRSVSWYQQTPGQGLQFLFEYFSETQRNKGNFPGRFSGRQFSNSRSEMNVSTLELGDSALYLCASSLVEGGAYGYTFGSGTRLTVV.

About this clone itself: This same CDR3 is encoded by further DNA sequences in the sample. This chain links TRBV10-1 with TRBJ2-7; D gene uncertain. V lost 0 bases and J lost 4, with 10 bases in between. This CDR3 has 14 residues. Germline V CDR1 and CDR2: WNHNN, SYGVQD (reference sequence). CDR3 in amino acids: CASSESGRSYEQYF. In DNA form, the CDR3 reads TGCGCCAGCAGTGAGTCGGGCAGAAGTTACGAGCAGTACTTC.

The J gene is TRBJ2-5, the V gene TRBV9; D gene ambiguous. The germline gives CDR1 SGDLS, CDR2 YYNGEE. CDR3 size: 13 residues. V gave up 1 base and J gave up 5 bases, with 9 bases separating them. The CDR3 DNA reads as TGTGCCAGCAGCGTATCAGTTCAGGAGACCCAGTACTTC. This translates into CASSVSVQETQYF.

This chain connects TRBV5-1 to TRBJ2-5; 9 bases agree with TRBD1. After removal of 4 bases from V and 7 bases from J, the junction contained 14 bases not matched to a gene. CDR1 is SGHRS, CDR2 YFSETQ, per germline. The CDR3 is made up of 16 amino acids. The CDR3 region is CASSLPGGTGIGTQYF. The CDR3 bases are TGCGCCAGCAGCCTCCCCGGCGGGACAGGGATTGGGACCCAGTACTTC.

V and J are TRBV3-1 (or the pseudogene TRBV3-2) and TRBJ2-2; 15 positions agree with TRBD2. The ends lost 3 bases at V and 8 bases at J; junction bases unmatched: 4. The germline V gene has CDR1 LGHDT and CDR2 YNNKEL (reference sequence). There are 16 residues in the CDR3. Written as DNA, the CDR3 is TGTGCCAGCAGCCATGGGACTAGCGGGAGGATAGGGGAGCTGTTTTTT. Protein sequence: CASSHGTSGRIGELFF.

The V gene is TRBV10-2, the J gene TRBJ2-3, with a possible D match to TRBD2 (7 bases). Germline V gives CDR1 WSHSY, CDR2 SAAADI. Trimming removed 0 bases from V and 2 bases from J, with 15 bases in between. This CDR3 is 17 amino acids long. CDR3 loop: CASSESGAGAPTDTQYF. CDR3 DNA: TGCGCCAGCAGTGAGTCAGGGGCGGGGGCCCCCACAGATACGCAGTATTTT.

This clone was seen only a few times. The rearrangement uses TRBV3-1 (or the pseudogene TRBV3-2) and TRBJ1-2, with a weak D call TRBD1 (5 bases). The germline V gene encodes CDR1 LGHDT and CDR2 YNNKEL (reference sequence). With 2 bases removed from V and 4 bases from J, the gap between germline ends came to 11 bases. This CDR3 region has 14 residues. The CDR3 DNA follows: TGTGCCAGCAGCCAACTGGTGGGGCGCTATGGCTACACCTTC. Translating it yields CASSQLVGRYGYTF.

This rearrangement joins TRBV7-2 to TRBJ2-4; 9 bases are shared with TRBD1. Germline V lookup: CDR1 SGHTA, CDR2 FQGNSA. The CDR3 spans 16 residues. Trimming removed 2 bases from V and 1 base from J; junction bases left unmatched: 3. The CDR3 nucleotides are TGTGCCAGCAGCTTAATGGGGACAGGGGCCAAAAACATTCAGTACTTC. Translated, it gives CASSLMGTGAKNIQYF.

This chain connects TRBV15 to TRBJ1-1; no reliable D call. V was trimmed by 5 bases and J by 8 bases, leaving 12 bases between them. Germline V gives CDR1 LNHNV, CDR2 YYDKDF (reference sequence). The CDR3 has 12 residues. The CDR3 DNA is TGTGCCACCAGCGCTTTCGGTCTCGAAGCTTTCTTT. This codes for CATSAFGLEAFF.

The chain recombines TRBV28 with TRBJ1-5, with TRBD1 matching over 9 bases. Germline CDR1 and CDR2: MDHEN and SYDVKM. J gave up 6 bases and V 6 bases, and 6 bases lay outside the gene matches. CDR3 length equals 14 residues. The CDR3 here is CASRGQGNAQPQHF. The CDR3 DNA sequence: TGTGCCAGCAGGGGACAGGGAAATGCTCAGCCCCAGCATTTT.

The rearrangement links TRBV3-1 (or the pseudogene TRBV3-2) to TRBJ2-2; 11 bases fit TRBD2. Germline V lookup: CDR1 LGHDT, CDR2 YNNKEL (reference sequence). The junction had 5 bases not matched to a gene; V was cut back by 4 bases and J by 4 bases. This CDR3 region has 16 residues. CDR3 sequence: CASSPIAGGGTGELFF. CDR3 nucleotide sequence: TGTGCCAGCAGCCCCATAGCGGGGGGGGGCACCGGGGAGCTGTTTTTT.

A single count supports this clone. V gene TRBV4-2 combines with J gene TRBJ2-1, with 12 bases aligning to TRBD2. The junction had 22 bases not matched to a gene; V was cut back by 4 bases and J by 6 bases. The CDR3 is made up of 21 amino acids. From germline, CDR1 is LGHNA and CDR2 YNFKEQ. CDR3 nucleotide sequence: TGTGCCAGCAGCCGCCTTGGGCTAGCGGGGGGGCTTAGCCCCCCTTCCAATGAGCAGTTCTTC. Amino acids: CASSRLGLAGGLSPPSNEQFF.